This T cell receptor (beta chain) was identified during a study of blood T cell repertoires in COVID-19. Looking at the study overall: The cDNA or gDNA used as material had been derived from T cells, B-cell-depleted T cells, or PBMCs.

The data were produced by immunoSEQ multiplex PCR, yet TCRdb's version contains in-frame clones alone and is incomplete. This sample has 130,000 to 150,000 clones; 84% occur once, and the top ten carry roughly 10%. CDR3 size: 12 residues. Germline V gives CDR1 LGHDT, CDR2 YNNKEL (reference sequence). Trimming removed 3 bases at V and 5 bases at J, with 6 bases between. The specimen was peripheral blood. This TCR was sampled from a man aged 55 to 70 with active or convalescent COVID-19. The chain has TRBV3-1 (or the pseudogene TRBV3-2) and TRBJ2-3; D not resolved. Here the CDR3 reads CASSHALDTQYF. The CDR3 DNA reads TGTGCCAGCAGCCATGCACTAGATACGCAGTATTTT.